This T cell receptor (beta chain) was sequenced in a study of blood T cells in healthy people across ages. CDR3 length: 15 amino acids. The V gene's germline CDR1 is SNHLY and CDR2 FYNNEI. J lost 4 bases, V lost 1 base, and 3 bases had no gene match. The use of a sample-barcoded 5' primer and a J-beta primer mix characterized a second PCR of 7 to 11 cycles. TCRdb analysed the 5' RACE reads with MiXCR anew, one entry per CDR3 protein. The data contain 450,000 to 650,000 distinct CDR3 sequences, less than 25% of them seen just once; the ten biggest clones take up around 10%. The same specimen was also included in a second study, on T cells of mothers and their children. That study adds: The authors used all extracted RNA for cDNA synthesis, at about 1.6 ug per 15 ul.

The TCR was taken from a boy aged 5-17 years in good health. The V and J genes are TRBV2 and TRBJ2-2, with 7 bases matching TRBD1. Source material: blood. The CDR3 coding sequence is TGTGCCAGCAGTGAAGGGGGACAGCGCACCGGGGAGCTGTTTTTT. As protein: CASSEGGQRTGELFF. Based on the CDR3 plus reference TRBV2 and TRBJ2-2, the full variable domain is EPEVTQTPSHQVTQMGQEVILRCVPISNHLYFYWYRQILGQKVEFLVSFYNNEISEKSEIFDDQFSVERPDGSNFTLKIRSTKLEDSAMYFCASSEGGQRTGELFFGEGSRLTVL.